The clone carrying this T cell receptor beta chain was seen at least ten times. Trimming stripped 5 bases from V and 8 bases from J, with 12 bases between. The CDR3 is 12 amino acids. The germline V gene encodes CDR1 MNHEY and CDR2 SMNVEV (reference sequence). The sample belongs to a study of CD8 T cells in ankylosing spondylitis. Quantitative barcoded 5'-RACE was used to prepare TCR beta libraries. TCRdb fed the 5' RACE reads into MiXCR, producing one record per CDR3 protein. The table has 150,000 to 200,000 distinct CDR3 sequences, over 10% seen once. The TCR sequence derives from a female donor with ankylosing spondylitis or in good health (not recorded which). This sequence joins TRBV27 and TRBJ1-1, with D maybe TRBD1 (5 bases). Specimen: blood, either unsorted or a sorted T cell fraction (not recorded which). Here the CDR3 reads CASSRDFSEAFF. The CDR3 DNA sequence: TGTGCCAGCAGTCGGGACTTTTCCGAAGCTTTCTTT.